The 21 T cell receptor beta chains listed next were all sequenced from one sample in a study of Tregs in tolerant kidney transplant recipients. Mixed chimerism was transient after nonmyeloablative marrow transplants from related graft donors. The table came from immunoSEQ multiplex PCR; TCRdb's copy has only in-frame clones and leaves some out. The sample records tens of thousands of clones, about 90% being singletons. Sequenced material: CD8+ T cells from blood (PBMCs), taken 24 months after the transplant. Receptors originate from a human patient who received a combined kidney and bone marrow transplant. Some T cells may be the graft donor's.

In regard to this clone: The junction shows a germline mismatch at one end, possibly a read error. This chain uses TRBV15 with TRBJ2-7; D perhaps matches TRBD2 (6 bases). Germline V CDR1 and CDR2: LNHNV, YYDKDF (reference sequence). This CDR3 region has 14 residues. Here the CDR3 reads CATSRPRDSHEQYF. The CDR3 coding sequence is TGTGCCACCAGCAGACCTCGGGACTCCCACGAGCAGTACTTC.

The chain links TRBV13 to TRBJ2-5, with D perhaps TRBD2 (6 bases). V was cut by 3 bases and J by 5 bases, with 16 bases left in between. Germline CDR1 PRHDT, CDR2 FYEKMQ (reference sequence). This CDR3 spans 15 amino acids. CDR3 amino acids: CASSFTGEGSETQYF. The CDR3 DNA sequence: TGTGCCAGCAGCTTCACGGGAGAGGGATCGGAGACCCAGTACTTC.

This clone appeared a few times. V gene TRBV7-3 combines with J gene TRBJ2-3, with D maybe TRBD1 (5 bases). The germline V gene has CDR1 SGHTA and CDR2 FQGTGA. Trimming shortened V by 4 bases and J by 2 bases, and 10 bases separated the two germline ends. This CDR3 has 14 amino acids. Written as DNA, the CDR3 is TGTGCCAGCAGCTACCAGGGCCCCACAGATACGCAGTATTTT. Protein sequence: CASSYQGPTDTQYF.

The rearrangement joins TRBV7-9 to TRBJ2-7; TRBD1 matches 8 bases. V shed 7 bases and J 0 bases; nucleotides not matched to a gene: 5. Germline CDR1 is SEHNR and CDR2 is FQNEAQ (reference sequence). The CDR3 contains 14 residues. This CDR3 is CASTTDRASYEQYF. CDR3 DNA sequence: TGTGCCAGCACCACGGACAGGGCCTCCTACGAGCAGTACTTC.

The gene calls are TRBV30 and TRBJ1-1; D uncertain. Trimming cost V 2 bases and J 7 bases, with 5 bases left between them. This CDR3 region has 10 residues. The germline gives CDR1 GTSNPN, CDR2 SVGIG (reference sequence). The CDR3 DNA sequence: TGTGCCTGGAGTATTCATGAAGCTTTCTTT. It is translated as CAWSIHEAFF.

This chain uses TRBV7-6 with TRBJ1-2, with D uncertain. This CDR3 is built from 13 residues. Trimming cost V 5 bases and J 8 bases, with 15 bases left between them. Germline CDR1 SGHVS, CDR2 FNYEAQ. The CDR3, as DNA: TGTGCCAGCAGCCGGGGAGGGTCCGTAGGCTACACCTTC. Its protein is CASSRGGSVGYTF.

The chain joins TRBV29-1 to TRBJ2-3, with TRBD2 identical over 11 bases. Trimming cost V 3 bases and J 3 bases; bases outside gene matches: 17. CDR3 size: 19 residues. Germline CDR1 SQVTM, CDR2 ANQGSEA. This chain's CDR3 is CSVEAWGSGRAEWTDTQYF. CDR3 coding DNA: TGCAGCGTTGAGGCTTGGGGTAGCGGGAGGGCCGAGTGGACAGATACGCAGTATTTT.

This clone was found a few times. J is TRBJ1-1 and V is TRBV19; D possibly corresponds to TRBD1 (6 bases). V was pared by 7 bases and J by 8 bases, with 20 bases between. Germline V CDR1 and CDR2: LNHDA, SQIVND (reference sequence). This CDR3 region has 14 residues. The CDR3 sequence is CASTIGGLTAEAFF. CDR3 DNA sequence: TGTGCCAGTACCATCGGGGGGCTGACGGCAGAAGCTTTCTTT.

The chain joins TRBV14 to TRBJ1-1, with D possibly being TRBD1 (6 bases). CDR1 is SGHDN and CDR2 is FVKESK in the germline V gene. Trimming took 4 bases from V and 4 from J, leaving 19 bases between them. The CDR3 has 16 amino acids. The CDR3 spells CASSRGPETGVTEAFF. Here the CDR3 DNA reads TGTGCCAGCAGCCGAGGACCCGAGACAGGTGTCACTGAAGCTTTCTTT.

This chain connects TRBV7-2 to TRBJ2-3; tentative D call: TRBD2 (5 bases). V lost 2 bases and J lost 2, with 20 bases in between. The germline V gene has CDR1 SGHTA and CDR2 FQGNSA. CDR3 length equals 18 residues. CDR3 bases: TGTGCCAGCAGCTTACGCAACGGGGTCGCGGGCTACACAGATACGCAGTATTTT. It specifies CASSLRNGVAGYTDTQYF.

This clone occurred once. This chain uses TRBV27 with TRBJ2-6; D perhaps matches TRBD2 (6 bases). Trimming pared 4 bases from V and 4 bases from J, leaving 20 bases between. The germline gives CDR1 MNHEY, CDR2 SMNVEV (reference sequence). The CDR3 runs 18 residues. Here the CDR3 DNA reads TGTGCCAGCAGTTCAAGAAGAGGAGGGGATGAGGGGGCCAACGTCCTGACTTTC. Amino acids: CASSSRRGGDEGANVLTF.

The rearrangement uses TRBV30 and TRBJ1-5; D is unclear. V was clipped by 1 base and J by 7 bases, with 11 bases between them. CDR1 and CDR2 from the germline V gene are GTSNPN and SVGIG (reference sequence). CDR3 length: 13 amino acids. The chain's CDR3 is CAWSDSGSQPQHF. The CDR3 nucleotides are TGTGCCTGGAGTGACAGCGGGAGCCAGCCCCAGCATTTT.

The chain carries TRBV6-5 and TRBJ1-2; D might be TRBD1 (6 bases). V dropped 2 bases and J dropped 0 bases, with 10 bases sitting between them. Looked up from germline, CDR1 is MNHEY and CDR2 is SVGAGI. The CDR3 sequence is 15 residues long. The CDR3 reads CASSYTTGTNYGYTF. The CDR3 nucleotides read TGTGCCAGCAGTTACACGACAGGAACTAACTATGGCTACACCTTC.

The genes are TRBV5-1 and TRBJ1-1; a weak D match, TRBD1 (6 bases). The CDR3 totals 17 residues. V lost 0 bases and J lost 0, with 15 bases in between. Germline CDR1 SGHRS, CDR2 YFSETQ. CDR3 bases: TGCGCCAGCAGCTTGGTGGGGGCTCCTACTATGAACACTGAAGCTTTCTTT. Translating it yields CASSLVGAPTMNTEAFF.

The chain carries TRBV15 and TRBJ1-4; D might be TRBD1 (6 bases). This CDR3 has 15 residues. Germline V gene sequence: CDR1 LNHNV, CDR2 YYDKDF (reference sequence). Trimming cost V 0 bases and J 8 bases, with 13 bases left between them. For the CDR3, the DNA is TGTGCCACCAGCAGAGATGTTGGGACATTCGAAAAACTGTTTTTT. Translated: CATSRDVGTFEKLFF.

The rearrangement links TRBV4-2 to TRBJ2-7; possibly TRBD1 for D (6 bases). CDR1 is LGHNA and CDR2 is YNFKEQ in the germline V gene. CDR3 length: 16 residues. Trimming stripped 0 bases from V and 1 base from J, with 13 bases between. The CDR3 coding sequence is TGTGCCAGCAGCCAAGAGGGTGTGGGGGCTTCCTACGAGCAGTACTTC. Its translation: CASSQEGVGASYEQYF.

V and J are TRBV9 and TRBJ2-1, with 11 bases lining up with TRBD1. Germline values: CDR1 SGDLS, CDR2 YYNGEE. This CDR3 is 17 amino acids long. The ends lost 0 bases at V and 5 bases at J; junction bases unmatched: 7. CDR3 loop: CASSVAPGQGADNEQFF. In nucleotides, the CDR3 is TGTGCCAGCAGCGTAGCTCCAGGACAGGGGGCCGACAATGAGCAGTTCTTC.

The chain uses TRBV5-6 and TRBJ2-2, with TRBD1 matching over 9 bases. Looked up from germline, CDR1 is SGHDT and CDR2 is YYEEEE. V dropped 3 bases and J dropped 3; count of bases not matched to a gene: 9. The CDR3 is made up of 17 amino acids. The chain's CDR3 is CASSSLVRTGDTGELFF. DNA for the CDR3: TGTGCCAGCAGCTCCCTTGTCCGGACAGGGGACACCGGGGAGCTGTTTTTT.

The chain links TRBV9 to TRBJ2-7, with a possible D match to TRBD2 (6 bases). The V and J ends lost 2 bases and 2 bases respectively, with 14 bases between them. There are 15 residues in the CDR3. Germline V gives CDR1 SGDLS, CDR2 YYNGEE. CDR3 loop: CASSVSGTDAYEQYF. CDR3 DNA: TGTGCCAGCAGCGTCTCCGGGACTGATGCCTACGAGCAGTACTTC.

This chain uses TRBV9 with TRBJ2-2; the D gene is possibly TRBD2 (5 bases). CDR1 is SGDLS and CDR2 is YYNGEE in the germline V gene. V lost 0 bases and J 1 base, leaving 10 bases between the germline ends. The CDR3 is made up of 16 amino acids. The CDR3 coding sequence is TGTGCCAGCAGCGTAGCGGATAGCGTGAACACCGGGGAGCTGTTTTTT. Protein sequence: CASSVADSVNTGELFF.

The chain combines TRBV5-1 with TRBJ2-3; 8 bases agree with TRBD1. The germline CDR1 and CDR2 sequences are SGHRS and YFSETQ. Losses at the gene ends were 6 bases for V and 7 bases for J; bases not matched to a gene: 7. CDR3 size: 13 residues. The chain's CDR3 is CASTPGGMNTQYF. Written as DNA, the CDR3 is TGCGCCAGCACACCAGGGGGCATGAATACGCAGTATTTT.